These T cell receptor beta chains were read from a single sample in a study of blood T cells in healthy people across ages. TCRdb re-called the 5' RACE reads through MiXCR, storing one row per CDR3 protein. The sample gives hundreds of thousands of distinct CDR3 sequences, roughly two fifths of which show up once; 20% to 25% is in the top ten. Material for sequencing was blood. Every receptor here comes from a woman in her sixties or seventies in good health. Both conserved end residues are part of each CDR3. Fields, in order: clone size, V gene, J gene, D gene, CDR3 DNA, CDR3 protein. The D gene is left open where the match is weak. Clone size is given for some rows only: seen once, a few or many times, or a class if the clone is expanded.

>few|TRBV9|TRBJ1-4|.
TGTGCCAGCAGCGTCGGGGGGGCAACTAATGAAAAACTGTTTTTT
CASSVGGATNEKLFF
>few|TRBV6-2/TRBV6-3|TRBJ1-5|TRBD1
TGTGCCAGCAGCTACCTTCTGGGACAGGGCTATAGCAATCAGCCCCAGCATTTT
CASSYLLGQGYSNQPQHF
>.|TRBV12-3/TRBV12-4|TRBJ2-5|.
TGTGCCAGCAGTTCATTGGGCGGGGGCAAAGAGACCCAGTACTTC
CASSSLGGGKETQYF
>.|TRBV2|TRBJ2-1|.
TGTGCCAGCAACGGACTGATCTACAATGAGCAGTTCTTC
CASNGLIYNEQFF
>many|TRBV5-1|TRBJ2-3|.
TGCGCCAGCAGCTCCCGACGGGAAATTAGCACAGATACGCAGTATTTT
CASSSRREISTDTQYF
>.|TRBV7-6|TRBJ1-1|.
TGTGCCAGCAGCTTATCATTAGCCTCGGTAGTTTTCTTT
CASSLSLASVVFF
>few|TRBV15|TRBJ1-1|.
TGTGCCACCAGCAGAGATCTCGCCTCTTTGGGGAGTGAAGCTTTCTTT
CATSRDLASLGSEAFF
>.|TRBV7-2|TRBJ1-1|TRBD1
TGTGCCAGCAGCCCCGGGACAGGAAGGACTGAAGCTTTCTTT
CASSPGTGRTEAFF
>few|TRBV7-2|TRBJ1-6|.
TGTGCCAGCAGCCTCCAAGGCCGTTATAATTCACCCCTCCACTTT
CASSLQGRYNSPLHF
>.|TRBV3-1|TRBJ2-1|.
TGTGCCAGCAGCCAAGAAAGGTCGACAGTGACTGAGCAGTTCTTC
CASSQERSTVTEQFF
>.|TRBV2|TRBJ2-7|TRBD1
TGTGCCAGCAGGCCCGGGACAGGGGGACATTCCGAGCAGTACTTC
CASRPGTGGHSEQYF
>few|TRBV12-3/TRBV12-4|TRBJ2-7|TRBD2
TGTGCCAGCAGTGCTAGCGGGGCCACCTCCTACGAGCAGTACTTC
CASSASGATSYEQYF
>.|TRBV20-1|TRBJ2-2|.
TGCAGTGCTAGTGACTACTCTACCGGGGAGCTGTTTTTT
CSASDYSTGELFF
>.|TRBV5-1|TRBJ2-2|.
TGCGCCAGCAGGATCACGGGGCAACCCGGGGAGCTGTTTTTT
CASRITGQPGELFF
>.|TRBV30|TRBJ2-1|.
TGTGCCTGGAGTATCAGGGCGGCAGAGCAGTTCTTC
CAWSIRAAEQFF
>.|TRBV7-9|TRBJ2-5|.
TGTACCAGCAGCTTAGGGGTCACTCTTGATCAAGAGACCCAGTACTTC
CTSSLGVTLDQETQYF
>.|TRBV20-1|TRBJ2-1|TRBD1
TGCAGTGCTAGAGGAGGGGACAGCTACAATGAGCAGTTCTTC
CSARGGDSYNEQFF
>many|TRBV3-1|TRBJ2-3|.
TGTGCCAGCAGCTACCAGTCACGGACAGATACGCAGTATTTT
CASSYQSRTDTQYF
>.|TRBV2|TRBJ1-5|.
TGTGCCAGAGGGGGACCTGGTAATGATCAGCCCCAGCATTTT
CARGGPGNDQPQHF
>.|TRBV6-5|TRBJ2-3|.
TGTGCCAGCAGTTACTCCCCGGACGGCAACACAGATACGCAGTATTTT
CASSYSPDGNTDTQYF
>few|TRBV12-3/TRBV12-4|TRBJ1-2|.
TGTGCCAGCAGATCCGACGGGAACTATGGCTACACCTTC
CASRSDGNYGYTF
>many|TRBV12-3/TRBV12-4|TRBJ2-7|TRBD2
TGTGCCAGCAGTTACCCAGGACTAGCGGGAGGGCTTAAATCCTACGAGCAGTACTTC
CASSYPGLAGGLKSYEQYF